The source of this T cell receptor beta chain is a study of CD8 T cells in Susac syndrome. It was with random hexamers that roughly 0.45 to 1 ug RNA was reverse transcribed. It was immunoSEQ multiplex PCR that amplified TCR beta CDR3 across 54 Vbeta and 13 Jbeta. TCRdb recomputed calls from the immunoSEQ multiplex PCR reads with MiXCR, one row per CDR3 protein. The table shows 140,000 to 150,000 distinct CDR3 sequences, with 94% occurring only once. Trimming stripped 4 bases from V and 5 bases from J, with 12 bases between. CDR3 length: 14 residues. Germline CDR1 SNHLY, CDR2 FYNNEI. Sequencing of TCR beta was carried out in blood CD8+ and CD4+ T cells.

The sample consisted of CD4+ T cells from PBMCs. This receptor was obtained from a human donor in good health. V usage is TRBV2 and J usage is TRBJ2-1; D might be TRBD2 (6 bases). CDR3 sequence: CASSGPTRNNEQFF. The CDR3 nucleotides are TGTGCCAGCAGTGGCCCGACTAGGAACAATGAGCAGTTCTTC.